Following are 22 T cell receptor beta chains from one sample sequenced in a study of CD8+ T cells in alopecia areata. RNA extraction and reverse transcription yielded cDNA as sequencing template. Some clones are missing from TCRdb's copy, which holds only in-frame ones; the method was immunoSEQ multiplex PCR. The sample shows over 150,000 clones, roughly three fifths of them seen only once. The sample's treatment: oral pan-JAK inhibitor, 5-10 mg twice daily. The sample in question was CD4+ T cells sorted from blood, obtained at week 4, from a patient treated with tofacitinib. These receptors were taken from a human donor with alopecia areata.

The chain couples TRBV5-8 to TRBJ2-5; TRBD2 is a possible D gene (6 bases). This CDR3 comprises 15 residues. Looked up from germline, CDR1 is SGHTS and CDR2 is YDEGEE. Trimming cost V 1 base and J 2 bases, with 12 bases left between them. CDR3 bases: TGTGCCAGCAGCTTGACCGGGGGTACACAAGAGACCCAGTACTTC. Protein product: CASSLTGGTQETQYF. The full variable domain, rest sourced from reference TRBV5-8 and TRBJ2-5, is EAGVTQSPTHLIKTRGQQATLRCSPISGHTSVYWYQQALGLGLQFLLWYDEGEERNRGNFPPRFSGRQFPNYSSELNVNALELEDSALYLCASSLTGGTQETQYFGPGTRLLVL.

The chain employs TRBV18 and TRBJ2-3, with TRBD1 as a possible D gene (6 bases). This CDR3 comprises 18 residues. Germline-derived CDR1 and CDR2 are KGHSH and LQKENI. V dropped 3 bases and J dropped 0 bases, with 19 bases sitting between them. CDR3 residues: CASSPRTASTKSTDTQYF. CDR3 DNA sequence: TGTGCCAGCTCACCGCGGACAGCTAGTACTAAGAGCACAGATACGCAGTATTTT.

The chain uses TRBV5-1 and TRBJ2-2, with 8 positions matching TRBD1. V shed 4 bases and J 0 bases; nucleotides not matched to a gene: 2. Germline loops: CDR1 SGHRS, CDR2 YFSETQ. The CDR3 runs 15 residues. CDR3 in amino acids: CASSQGQANTGELFF. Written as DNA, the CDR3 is TGCGCCAGCAGCCAGGGACAGGCGAACACCGGGGAGCTGTTTTTT.

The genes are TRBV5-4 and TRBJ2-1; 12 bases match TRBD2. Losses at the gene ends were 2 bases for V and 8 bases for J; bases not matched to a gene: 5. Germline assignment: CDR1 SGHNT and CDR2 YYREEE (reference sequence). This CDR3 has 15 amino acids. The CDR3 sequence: CASSLVTSGRHEQFF. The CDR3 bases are TGTGCCAGCAGCTTAGTAACTAGCGGGAGGCATGAGCAGTTCTTC.

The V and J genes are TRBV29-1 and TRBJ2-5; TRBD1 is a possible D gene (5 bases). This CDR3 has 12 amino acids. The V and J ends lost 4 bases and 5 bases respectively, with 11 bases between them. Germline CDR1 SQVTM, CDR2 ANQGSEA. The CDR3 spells CSVVKGWETQYF. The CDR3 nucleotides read TGCAGCGTTGTGAAGGGGTGGGAGACCCAGTACTTC.

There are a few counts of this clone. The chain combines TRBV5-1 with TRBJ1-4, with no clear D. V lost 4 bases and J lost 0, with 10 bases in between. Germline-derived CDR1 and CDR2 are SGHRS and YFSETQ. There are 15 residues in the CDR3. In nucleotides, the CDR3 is TGCGCCAGCAGCCTACCGGCAGCAACTAATGAAAAACTGTTTTTT. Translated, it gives CASSLPAATNEKLFF.

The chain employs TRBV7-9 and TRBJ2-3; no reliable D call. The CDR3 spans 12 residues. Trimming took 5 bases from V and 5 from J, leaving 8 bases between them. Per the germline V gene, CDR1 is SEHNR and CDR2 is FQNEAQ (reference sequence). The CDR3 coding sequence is TGTGCCAGCAGCAAGACGGTAGATACGCAGTATTTT. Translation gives CASSKTVDTQYF.

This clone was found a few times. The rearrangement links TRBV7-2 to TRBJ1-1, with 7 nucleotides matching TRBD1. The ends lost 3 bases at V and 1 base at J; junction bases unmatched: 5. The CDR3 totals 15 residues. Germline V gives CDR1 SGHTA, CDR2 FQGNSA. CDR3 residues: CASSLMTGRNTEAFF. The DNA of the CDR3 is TGTGCCAGCAGCTTGATGACAGGGAGGAACACTGAAGCTTTCTTT.

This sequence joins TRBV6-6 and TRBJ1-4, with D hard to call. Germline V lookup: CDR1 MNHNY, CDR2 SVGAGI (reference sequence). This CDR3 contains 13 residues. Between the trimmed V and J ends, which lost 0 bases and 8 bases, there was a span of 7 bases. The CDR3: CASSYSTWEKLFF. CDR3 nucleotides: TGTGCCAGCAGTTACTCGACGTGGGAAAAACTGTTTTTT.

In nucleotides, the CDR3 is TGCAGTGCCCTAAAGGTCTACGAGCAGTACTTC. Its translation: CSALKVYEQYF. This chain uses TRBV20-1 with TRBJ2-7; D unclear. V lost 6 bases, J lost 3 bases, and 9 bases lay in between. The CDR3 is made up of 11 amino acids. From germline, CDR1 is DFQATT and CDR2 SNEGSKA (reference sequence).

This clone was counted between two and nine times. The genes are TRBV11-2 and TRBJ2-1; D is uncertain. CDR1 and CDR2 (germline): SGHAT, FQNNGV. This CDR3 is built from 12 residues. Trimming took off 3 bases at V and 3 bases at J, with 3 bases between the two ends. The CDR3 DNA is TGTGCCAGCAGCTTCAGCTACAATGAGCAGTTCTTC. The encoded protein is CASSFSYNEQFF.

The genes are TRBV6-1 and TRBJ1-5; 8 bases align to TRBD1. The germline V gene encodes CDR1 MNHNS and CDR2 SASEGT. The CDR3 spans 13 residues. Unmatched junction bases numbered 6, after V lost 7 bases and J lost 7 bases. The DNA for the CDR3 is TGTGCCAGCATTCGGACAGGGAACCAGCCCCAGCATTTT. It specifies CASIRTGNQPQHF.

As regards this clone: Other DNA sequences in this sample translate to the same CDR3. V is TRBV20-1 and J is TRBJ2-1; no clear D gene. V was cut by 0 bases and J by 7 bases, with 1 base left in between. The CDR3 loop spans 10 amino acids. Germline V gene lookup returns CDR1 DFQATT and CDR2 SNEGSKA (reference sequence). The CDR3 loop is CSARENEQFF. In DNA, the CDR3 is TGCAGTGCTAGAGAAAATGAGCAGTTCTTC.

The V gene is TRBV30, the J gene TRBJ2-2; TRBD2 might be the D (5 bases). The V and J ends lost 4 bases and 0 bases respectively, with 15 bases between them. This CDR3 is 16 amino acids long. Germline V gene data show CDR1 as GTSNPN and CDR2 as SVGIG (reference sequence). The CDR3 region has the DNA TGTGCCTGGACCCGGCGAAGGCGGGCGAACACCGGGGAGCTGTTTTTT. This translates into CAWTRRRRANTGELFF.

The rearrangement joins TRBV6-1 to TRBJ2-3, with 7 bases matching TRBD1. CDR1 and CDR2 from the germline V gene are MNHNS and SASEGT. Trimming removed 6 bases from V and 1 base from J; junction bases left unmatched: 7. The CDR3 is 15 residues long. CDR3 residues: CASRDGQARTDTQYF. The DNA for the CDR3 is TGTGCCAGCAGAGACGGACAGGCCCGCACAGATACGCAGTATTTT.

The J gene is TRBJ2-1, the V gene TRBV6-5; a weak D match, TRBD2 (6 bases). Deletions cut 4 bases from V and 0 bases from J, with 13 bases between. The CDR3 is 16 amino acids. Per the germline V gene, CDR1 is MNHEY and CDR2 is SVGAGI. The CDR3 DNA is TGTGCCAGCAGTTCAATACAGCGGGCCTCCTACAATGAGCAGTTCTTC. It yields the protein CASSSIQRASYNEQFF.

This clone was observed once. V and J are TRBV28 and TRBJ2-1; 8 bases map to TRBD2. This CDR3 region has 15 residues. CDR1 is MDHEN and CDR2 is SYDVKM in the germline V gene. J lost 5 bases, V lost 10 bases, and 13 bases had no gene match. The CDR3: CATLRSGRGNNEQFF. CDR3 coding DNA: TGTGCCACCCTTCGGAGCGGGAGAGGAAACAATGAGCAGTTCTTC.

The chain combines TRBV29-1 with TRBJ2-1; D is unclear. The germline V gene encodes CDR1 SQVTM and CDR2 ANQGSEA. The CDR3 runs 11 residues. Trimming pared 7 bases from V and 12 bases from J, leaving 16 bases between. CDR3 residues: CSARVGIVQFF. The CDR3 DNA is TGCAGCGCCCGAGTGGGTATCGTGCAGTTCTTC.

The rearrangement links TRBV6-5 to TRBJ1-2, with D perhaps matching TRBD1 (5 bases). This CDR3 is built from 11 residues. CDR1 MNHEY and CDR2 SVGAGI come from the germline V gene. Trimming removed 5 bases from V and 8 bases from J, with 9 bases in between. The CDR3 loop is CASSAGLGYTF. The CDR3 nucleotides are TGTGCCAGCAGTGCAGGGCTAGGCTACACCTTC.

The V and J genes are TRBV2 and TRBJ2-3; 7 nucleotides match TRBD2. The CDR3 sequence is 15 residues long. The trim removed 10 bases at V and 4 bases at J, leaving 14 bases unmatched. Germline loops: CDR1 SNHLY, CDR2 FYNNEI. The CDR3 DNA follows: TGTGCCACCATCGGTTTAGCGGCGGGAGCAGATACGCAGTATTTT. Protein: CATIGLAAGADTQYF. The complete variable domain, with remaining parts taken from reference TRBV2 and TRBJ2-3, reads EPEVTQTPSHQVTQMGQEVILRCVPISNHLYFYWYRQILGQKVEFLVSFYNNEISEKSEIFDDQFSVERPDGSNFTLKIRSTKLEDSAMYFCATIGLAAGADTQYFGPGTRLTVL.

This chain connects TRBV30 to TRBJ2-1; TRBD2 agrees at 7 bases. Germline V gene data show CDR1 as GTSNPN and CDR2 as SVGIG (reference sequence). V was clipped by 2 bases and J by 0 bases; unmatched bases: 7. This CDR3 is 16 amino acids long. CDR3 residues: CAWSRNGRDSYNEQFF. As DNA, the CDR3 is TGTGCCTGGAGTCGGAATGGGAGGGACTCCTACAATGAGCAGTTCTTC. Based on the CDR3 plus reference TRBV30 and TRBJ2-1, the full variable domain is SQTIHQWPATLVQPVGSPLSLECTVEGTSNPNLYWYRQAAGRGLQLLFYSVGIGQISSEVPQNLSASRPQDRQFILSSKKLLLSDSGFYLCAWSRNGRDSYNEQFFGPGTRLTVL.

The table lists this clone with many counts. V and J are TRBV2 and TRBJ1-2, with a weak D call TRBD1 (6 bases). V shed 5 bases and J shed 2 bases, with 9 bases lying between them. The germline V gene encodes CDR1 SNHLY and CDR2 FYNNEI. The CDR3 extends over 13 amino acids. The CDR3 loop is CASSQDSNYGYTF. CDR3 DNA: TGTGCCAGCAGTCAGGACAGCAACTATGGCTACACCTTC.